These 23 T cell receptor beta chains were sequenced from one sample in a study of blood T cell repertoires in COVID-19. Repertoires were generated with immunoSEQ multiplex PCR, while TCRdb's copy carries only in-frame clones and drops some. The sample contains approximately 160,000 clones, 80% of which appear only once. The sequencing sample was made of PBMCs or T cells enriched from blood (not recorded which). The origin of the receptors is a man in his forties or fifties who had recovered from COVID-19.

This chain uses TRBV5-5 with TRBJ2-3; 7 nucleotides match TRBD1. Germline values: CDR1 SGHKS, CDR2 YYEKEE (reference sequence). The CDR3 length is 15 residues. The V segment lost 2 bases and the J segment 2 bases; nucleotides outside the gene matches: 5. The CDR3 bases are TGTGCCAGCAGCTTACCACAGGGGCCCACAGATACGCAGTATTTT. Residues: CASSLPQGPTDTQYF.

The rearrangement uses TRBV5-1 and TRBJ1-5, with D possibly TRBD1 on 6 matching bases. The CDR3 extends over 16 amino acids. V shed 2 bases and J shed 0 bases, with 12 bases lying between them. The germline CDR1 and CDR2 sequences are SGHRS and YFSETQ. The CDR3 sequence: CASSLTGQDSNQPQHF. The CDR3 nucleotides are TGCGCCAGCAGCTTAACGGGACAAGATAGCAATCAGCCCCAGCATTTT.

The chain joins TRBV5-4 to TRBJ2-2; no firm D call. Per the germline V gene, CDR1 is SGHNT and CDR2 is YYREEE (reference sequence). This CDR3 has 13 residues. V shed 1 base and J shed 7 bases, with 8 bases lying between them. CDR3 coding DNA: TGTGCCAGCAGCTTGCAGGAACTCGGGGAGCTGTTTTTT. Amino acids: CASSLQELGELFF.

Concerning this clone: The identical CDR3 is also encoded by other nucleotide sequences in the sample. The chain uses TRBV10-3 and TRBJ1-4; perhaps TRBD1 as D (6 bases). V gave up 0 bases and J gave up 4 bases, with 6 bases separating them. Germline-derived CDR1 and CDR2 are ENHRY and SYGVKD. The CDR3 loop spans 14 amino acids. Here the CDR3 reads CAISESQGNEKLFF. The CDR3 bases are TGTGCCATCAGTGAGTCACAGGGTAATGAAAAACTGTTTTTT.

The rearrangement joins TRBV6-4 to TRBJ2-1, with D possibly being TRBD1 (6 bases). CDR3 length: 16 residues. Germline V gene lookup returns CDR1 MRHNA and CDR2 SNTAGT. V gave up 6 bases and J gave up 1 base, with 16 bases separating them. The CDR3 bases are TGTGCCAGCAGCCCCGAAGGGGGTGGTTCCTACAATGAGCAGTTCTTC. Protein sequence: CASSPEGGGSYNEQFF.

This chain joins TRBV14 and TRBJ1-3, with TRBD1 as a possible D gene (6 bases). There are 14 residues in the CDR3. Germline CDR1 reads SGHDN; CDR2 reads FVKESK. Trimming cost V 2 bases and J 5 bases, with 10 bases left between them. CDR3 region: CASSQIQGRNTIYF. CDR3 DNA: TGTGCCAGCAGCCAAATCCAGGGGAGAAACACCATATATTTT.

The V and J genes are TRBV24-1 and TRBJ2-7; D remains ambiguous. Germline-derived CDR1 and CDR2 are KGHDR and SFDVKD. This CDR3 has 14 residues. The ends were cut back, 3 bases at V and 3 bases at J, with 11 bases in the middle. This chain's CDR3 is CATSDGDTHYEQYV. The CDR3 nucleotides read TGTGCCACCAGTGATGGTGACACGCACTACGAGCAGTACGTC.

This chain joins TRBV5-4 and TRBJ1-3; no firm D call. Looked up from germline, CDR1 is SGHNT and CDR2 is YYREEE (reference sequence). CDR3 length: 15 residues. Trimming took 0 bases from V and 0 from J, leaving 7 bases between them. CDR3 loop: CASSLEATSGNTIYF. DNA of the CDR3: TGTGCCAGCAGCTTGGAAGCCACCTCTGGAAACACCATATATTTT.

The J gene is TRBJ1-5, the V gene TRBV21-1; no check of the table's D call, TRBD1, against the DNA was made. TRBV21-1 is tagged as a pseudogene. The CDR3 length is 16 residues. DNA for the CDR3: TGTGCCAGCAGCAAAGGAGGGACAGGGGACAATCAGCCCCAGCATTTT. It encodes CASSKGGTGDNQPQHF.

The chain couples TRBV20-1 to TRBJ2-1; 7 bases agree with TRBD1. The CDR3 totals 11 residues. Germline CDR1 is DFQATT and CDR2 is SNEGSKA (reference sequence). The CDR3 sequence: CSKTGDNEQFF. CDR3 nucleotide sequence: TGCAGCAAAACAGGGGACAATGAGCAGTTCTTC.

The gene calls are TRBV5-6 and TRBJ2-1, with a possible D match to TRBD1 (5 bases). CDR3 length: 14 residues. From germline, CDR1 is SGHDT and CDR2 YYEEEE. V gave up 1 base and J gave up 5 bases, with 10 bases separating them. This CDR3 reads CASSLQLQDNEQFF. The CDR3 DNA reads TGTGCCAGCAGCTTGCAATTACAGGACAATGAGCAGTTCTTC. Using reference TRBV5-6 and TRBJ2-1 for the parts outside the CDR3, the full variable domain is DAGVTQSPTHLIKTRGQQVTLRCSPKSGHDTVSWYQQALGQGPQFIFQYYEEEERQRGNFPDRFSGHQFPNYSSELNVNALLLGDSALYLCASSLQLQDNEQFFGPGTRLTVL.

This clone has more than one count but fewer than ten. This sequence joins TRBV4-2 and TRBJ1-1, with 8 bases that match TRBD1. CDR3 size: 15 residues. V dropped 1 base and J dropped 1; count of bases not matched to a gene: 2. Germline V gene lookup returns CDR1 LGHNA and CDR2 YNFKEQ. The CDR3 sequence: CASSQVGTGNTEAFF. The CDR3 DNA reads TGTGCCAGCAGCCAAGTCGGGACAGGGAACACTGAAGCTTTCTTT.

V usage is TRBV4-2 and J usage is TRBJ2-7, with a possible D match to TRBD1 (5 bases). Trimming left V 0 bases short and J 2 bases short, with 17 bases between. This CDR3 spans 17 amino acids. Germline CDR1 and CDR2: LGHNA and YNFKEQ. The CDR3 region is CASSQESPGTGAYEQYF. The CDR3 DNA is TGTGCCAGCAGCCAAGAATCCCCCGGAACAGGAGCCTACGAGCAGTACTTC.

The chain uses TRBV19 and TRBJ1-5, with TRBD1 matching 11 bases. In germline, CDR1 is LNHDA, CDR2 SQIVND (reference sequence). The length of the CDR3 is 14 residues. J lost 9 bases, V lost 4 bases, and 5 bases had no gene match. The CDR3 DNA reads TGTGCCAGTAGTAAGGGACAGGGGGAAGGGCCCCAGCATTTT. Its translation: CASSKGQGEGPQHF.

This chain joins TRBV6-5 and TRBJ1-6; 8 nucleotides agree with TRBD1. This CDR3 is built from 15 residues. The germline V gene has CDR1 MNHEY and CDR2 SVGAGI. V was clipped by 4 bases and J by 3 bases; unmatched bases: 2. CDR3 nucleotide sequence: TGTGCCAGCAGTTTGACAGGGGACTATAATTCACCCCTCCACTTT. Amino acids: CASSLTGDYNSPLHF.

This chain uses TRBV3-1 (or the pseudogene TRBV3-2) with TRBJ1-1; weak D call: TRBD1 (6 bases). The CDR3 covers 15 residues. Trimming removed 0 bases from V and 8 bases from J, with 16 bases in between. The germline gives CDR1 LGHDT, CDR2 YNNKEL (reference sequence). CDR3 loop: CASSQDLRGRGEAFF. The DNA of the CDR3 is TGTGCCAGCAGCCAAGATCTCAGGGGTAGAGGAGAAGCTTTCTTT.

Details on this clone: The same CDR3 is also encoded by other DNA sequences in this sample. V and J are TRBV2 and TRBJ2-5, with a tentative D call TRBD2 (6 bases). Germline V gives CDR1 SNHLY, CDR2 FYNNEI. The germline V and J ends were trimmed by 6 bases and 5 bases, with 13 bases remaining between them. The CDR3 sequence is 13 residues long. The CDR3 spells CASRWGLRETQYF. The CDR3, as DNA: TGTGCCAGCAGATGGGGACTGAGGGAGACCCAGTACTTC.

V usage is TRBV7-9 and J usage is TRBJ1-1, with unresolved D. This CDR3 region has 16 residues. Germline CDR1 reads SEHNR; CDR2 reads FQNEAQ (reference sequence). Trimming pared 2 bases from V and 6 bases from J, leaving 19 bases between. The CDR3 here is CASSLTARGGRAEAFF. The DNA of the CDR3 is TGTGCCAGCAGCTTAACCGCCCGGGGAGGGCGGGCTGAAGCTTTCTTT.

The rearrangement links TRBV6-1 to TRBJ1-2; 7 bases match TRBD1. Germline V lookup: CDR1 MNHNS, CDR2 SASEGT. The CDR3 totals 17 residues. The junction had 14 bases not matched to a gene; V was cut back by 6 bases and J by 1 base. The CDR3 nucleotides read TGTGCCAGCAGCGAATGGGGACAGTCGCCACTTAACTATGGCTACACCTTC. The encoded protein is CASSEWGQSPLNYGYTF.

V usage is TRBV13 and J usage is TRBJ1-2; no clear D. CDR3 length: 12 amino acids. V was shortened by 0 bases and J by 4 bases, with 3 bases between the two germline ends. From germline, CDR1 is PRHDT and CDR2 FYEKMQ (reference sequence). CDR3 sequence: CASSLGIYGYTF. The CDR3 DNA is TGTGCCAGCAGCTTAGGTATCTATGGCTACACCTTC.

This rearrangement joins TRBV7-7 to TRBJ2-7; D may be TRBD1 (6 bases). V gave up 5 bases and J gave up 2 bases, with 22 bases separating them. Germline values: CDR1 SSHAT, CDR2 FNYEAQ (reference sequence). The CDR3 has 17 amino acids. CDR3 protein: CASSPPLWGPRAYEQYF. The CDR3 DNA reads TGTGCCAGCAGCCCACCTCTCTGGGGGCCCAGGGCCTACGAGCAGTACTTC.

The rearrangement uses TRBV4-1 and TRBJ1-2; 7 bases fit TRBD1. Trimming at V came to 7 bases and at J to 5 bases, leaving 10 bases not matched to a gene. From germline, CDR1 is MGHRA and CDR2 YSYEKL. The CDR3 runs 14 residues. The CDR3: CASITRDSRYGYTF. CDR3 bases: TGCGCCAGCATTACCCGGGACAGTCGGTATGGCTACACCTTC.

This clone was counted between two and nine times. This chain links TRBV10-3 with TRBJ2-5; D might be TRBD2 (6 bases). CDR3 length: 13 amino acids. Between the trimmed V and J ends, which lost 8 bases and 4 bases, there was a span of 14 bases. From germline, CDR1 is ENHRY and CDR2 SYGVKD. The CDR3, as DNA: TGTGCCATCCGGGGGTCGGAGGGAGAGACCCAGTACTTC. Protein product: CAIRGSEGETQYF.